One T cell receptor (beta chain) is described in this entry. This clone was recorded at least ten times. The antigen this receptor binds is unknown. The read terminates 3 residues ahead of where the CDR3 ends, so the germline J gene completes it. The sample belongs to a study of T cell clonality in common variable immunodeficiency (dated by TCRdb to about 2015). The research as a whole found: CVID subjects shared fewer TCRbeta clones with each other than healthy controls did (p < 0.0001). Increased TCRbeta clonality was found in CVID subjects compared with healthy controls (t-test p = 0.018), with the increase being most characteristic of about a third of subjects. According to the authors, finding the cause of the higher clonality in CVID would require sequencing the repertoires of T cell subpopulations. Despite equal DNA input, controls averaged roughly 80,000 unique sequences per sample versus about 31,547 in CVID samples. Correlations between repertoire features and clinical complications were limited by patient heterogeneity within the CVID cohort. CVID TCRbeta sequences were reported to have fewer deletions and N-nucleotide insertions and to lack highly modified clones with 13 or more V deletions.

Predominantly Caucasian heritage was noted among both the CVID patients and the healthy controls. Heparinized peripheral whole blood samples of roughly 5 to 8 ml were obtained from each donor. Genomic DNA from adults with common variable immune deficiency (CVID) and from healthy adult controls was used for sequencing of TCRbeta CDR3 repertoires. The control group comprised approximately 22 healthy adult volunteers, roughly 12 female and around ten male, aged about 23 to 66 years with a mean age of around 37. To isolate peripheral blood mononuclear cells, diluted blood was subjected to density centrifugation over Hypaque 1077 or Ficoll-Paque. Genomic DNA was obtained from unsorted mononuclear cells using either Qiagen column purification or a centrifugation-based method. For sequencing input, CVID and control samples contributed equivalent amounts of genomic DNA. For every sample, a 60 bp segment covering the rearranged TCRbeta CDR3 region was amplified and then sequenced. The immunoSEQ assay, a bias-corrected multiplex PCR combined with high-throughput sequencing, was used to amplify TCRbeta. The study's own analysis went as follows. Every unique nucleotide sequence counted as a clone and was annotated with V, D and J genes, copy number and frequency. Sequences were labeled productive if in frame, and non-productive if out of frame or containing stop codons. Clonality was calculated from Shannon's entropy as previously described. The predicted amino acid sequences of productive clones were used to derive mean CDR3 Kyte-Doolittle hydropathy. The R hclust function was used to hierarchically cluster scaled V gene usage with Manhattan distance and complete linkage. Sharing of clones by CDR3 amino acid sequence was evaluated through resampling of 12 repertoires per group over 100 rounds. The repertoires were searched for 70 published EBV-specific TCRbeta sequences and some 230 published CMV-specific TCRbeta sequences. After two CVID samples that produced fewer than 10,000 sequences were dropped from the analysis, some 40 CVID repertoires remained. TCRdb took this table from immuneACCESS and kept in-frame rearrangements with V and J called. Such tables lack part of the clones; where checked against another copy, unresolved V genes explain under half of the gap, and the rest is unexplained. The V and J calls and clone size come from that table; D and trimming were worked out from the DNA. This sample includes approximately 46,000 clones, and none of them was observed just once. The ten largest clones take up approximately 6.2% of the sample.

Per the germline V gene (reference sequence), LNHDA is the CDR1 and SQIVND is the CDR2. The CDR3 runs 15 residues from the cysteine to the phenylalanine. Only the CDR3 bases that were read are kept: 36 of them, in frame from base 1. V lost 9 bases and J lost 6 bases; the stretch between them is 22 bases long. Sequencing was performed on peripheral blood mononuclear cells. The sequence derives from a person between 18 and 75 years old in good health. The rearrangement joined TRBV19 to TRBJ2-3, with TRBD2 as a weak D call on 6 bases. The covered CDR3 bases are TGTGCCAGCGGCAGTGGGGGACTCCCGGGTGATACG. Translation gives CASGSGGLPGDT. The entire CDR3 is CASGSGGLPGDTQYF.